This T cell receptor beta chain was documented in a study of chemoradiotherapy in HPV16-positive cancers. Study-level points and caveats: Only a couple of HPV16-positive patients supplied the functional HPV-specificity definition.

Only a few counts were recorded for this clone. The antigen is not known. The table came from immunoSEQ multiplex PCR; TCRdb's copy has only in-frame clones and leaves some out. The data contain some 12,000 clones, about two thirds of them singletons. The material was obtained from a patient who underwent chemoradiotherapy. This sequence originates from a human donor with HPV-associated anogenital cancer.

CDR3 nucleotide sequence: TGCGCCAGCAGCCAAGTAGGGGGCGGCTATGGCTACACCTTC. Translating it yields CASSQVGGGYGYTF. The rearrangement uses TRBV4-1 and TRBJ1-2; TRBD1 matches at 7 bases. Unmatched junction bases numbered 3, after V lost 1 base and J lost 4 bases. The CDR3 loop spans 14 amino acids. Germline CDR1 MGHRA, CDR2 YSYEKL.